This TCR beta chain was captured by sequencing in a study of blood T cell repertoires in COVID-19. Overall study: T cells, B-cell-depleted T cells, or PBMCs supplied cDNA or gDNA.

This clone occurred once. Assay used: immunoSEQ multiplex PCR; TCRdb lists only in-frame clones, some missing. The sample contains roughly 99,000 clones, around 85% of which appear only once. Trimming took off 3 bases at V and 1 base at J, with 19 bases between the two ends. Germline lookup yields CDR1 SGHRS and CDR2 YFSETQ. CDR3 length: 17 residues. Sample: peripheral blood. The sequence was obtained from an elderly woman with acute or convalescent COVID-19. The rearrangement uses TRBV5-1 and TRBJ1-1; possibly TRBD1 for D (5 bases). The CDR3 protein is CASSSFSGGTGNTEAFF. DNA for the CDR3: TGCGCCAGCAGCTCCTTTTCGGGCGGCACAGGGAACACTGAAGCTTTCTTT.